Following are 30 T cell receptor beta chains from one sample sequenced in a study of shared clonotypes between healthy human individuals. TCRdb's copy holds only in-frame clones and misses some; the assay was immunoSEQ multiplex PCR. The sample lists roughly 2,000,000 clones, approximately 94% occurring once. Naive CD8 cells were CD45RO-negative, positively selected for CCR7, excluding terminally differentiated effector memory CD45RA+ cells. The specimen sequenced was naive CD8+ T cells sorted from blood. These receptors all stem from a man between 18 and 29 years old in good health.

To note about this clone: Other DNA sequences of this sample code for an identical CDR3. V gene TRBV29-1 combines with J gene TRBJ2-7, with unresolved D. V was cut by 4 bases and J by 2 bases, with 9 bases left in between. The V gene's germline CDR1 is SQVTM and CDR2 ANQGSEA. The CDR3 loop spans 12 amino acids. CDR3: CSVVGSTYEQYF. The CDR3 nucleotides are TGCAGCGTTGTGGGCAGTACCTACGAGCAGTACTTC.

The CDR3 loop is CAIRDPGQGLNTIYF. CDR3 coding DNA: TGTGCCATCAGGGACCCGGGACAGGGTTTAAACACCATATATTTT. The V call is TRBV10-3, the J call TRBJ1-3; TRBD1 matches at 9 bases. J lost 6 bases, V lost 6 bases, and 9 bases had no gene match. The CDR3 totals 15 residues. Germline values: CDR1 ENHRY, CDR2 SYGVKD.

The chain uses TRBV27 and TRBJ2-3; the D gene is possibly TRBD2 (5 bases). Germline loops: CDR1 MNHEY, CDR2 SMNVEV (reference sequence). The V end was cut by 5 bases, the J end by 6 bases, with 21 bases between. This CDR3 has 16 residues. The CDR3 DNA sequence: TGTGCCAGCAGTCCTGAGGGTGCTCGTTTTATGGATACGCAGTATTTT. It specifies CASSPEGARFMDTQYF.

The rearrangement links TRBV2 to TRBJ2-3; 9 nucleotides line up with TRBD2. V dropped 1 base and J dropped 4; count of bases not matched to a gene: 3. In germline, CDR1 is SNHLY, CDR2 FYNNEI. The length of the CDR3 is 15 residues. CDR3 region: CASSEGGGGADTQYF. CDR3 nucleotides: TGTGCCAGCAGTGAAGGTGGCGGGGGGGCAGATACGCAGTATTTT.

This clone appeared once. V gene TRBV15 combines with J gene TRBJ1-2; D is unresolved. Germline CDR1 LNHNV, CDR2 YYDKDF (reference sequence). V gave up 0 bases and J gave up 6 bases, with 20 bases separating them. The length of the CDR3 is 17 residues. CDR3 residues: CATSRDELAQTEDGYTF. CDR3 nucleotides: TGTGCCACCAGCAGAGATGAATTGGCCCAAACGGAAGATGGCTACACCTTC.

Comment on this clone: The same CDR3 arises from other DNA sequences in this sample as well. The chain couples TRBV5-1 to TRBJ2-7; possible D gene TRBD2, 5 bases. The CDR3 has 13 residues. With 1 base removed from V and 3 bases from J, the gap between germline ends came to 8 bases. Germline CDR1 SGHRS, CDR2 YFSETQ. Written as DNA, the CDR3 is TGCGCCAGCAGCTTGCGGGGATTCTACGAGCAGTACTTC. Translating gives CASSLRGFYEQYF.

The CDR3 is CASSLTGREEAFF. Here the CDR3 DNA reads TGCGCCAGCAGCCTAACGGGACGGGAGGAAGCTTTCTTT. V usage is TRBV4-3 and J usage is TRBJ1-1; maybe TRBD1 (5 bases). The CDR3 contains 13 residues. The V gene's germline CDR1 is LGHNA and CDR2 YSLEER. Trimming stripped 4 bases from V and 8 bases from J, with 14 bases between.

The V call is TRBV27, the J call TRBJ2-3, with D unresolved. Germline V gene lookup returns CDR1 MNHEY and CDR2 SMNVEV (reference sequence). Trimming pared 0 bases from V and 2 bases from J, leaving 15 bases between. CDR3 length: 17 residues. The CDR3 region is CASSLSQLVGPTDTQYF. The CDR3 region has the DNA TGTGCCAGCAGTTTATCCCAGCTAGTTGGGCCCACAGATACGCAGTATTTT.

The CDR3 nucleotides read TGCGCCAGCAGCTTGGAGGGTACCTCCTCCTACGAGCAGTACTTC. Translating it yields CASSLEGTSSYEQYF. The rearrangement joins TRBV5-1 to TRBJ2-7; D call uncertain. Trimming removed 0 bases at V and 0 bases at J, with 10 bases between. Per germline, CDR1 SGHRS and CDR2 YFSETQ. This CDR3 contains 15 residues.

The CDR3: CASSHPDRVTRPQHF. The CDR3 coding sequence is TGCGCCAGCAGTCACCCAGACCGTGTCACTCGGCCCCAGCATTTT. The genes are TRBV23-1 and TRBJ1-5; D is undetermined. TRBV23-1 is treated as an ORF (open reading frame) with a function not yet certain. CDR3 length: 15 residues. The V and J ends lost 3 bases and 9 bases respectively, with 18 bases between them.

CDR3 residues: CASSDTWTQHF. The CDR3 DNA follows: TGTGCCAGCAGTGATACTTGGACCCAGCATTTT. This sequence joins TRBV6-1 and TRBJ1-5, with D uncertain. CDR1 and CDR2 (germline): MNHNS, SASEGT. The V end lost 3 bases, the J end lost 11 bases, and 8 bases lay between the germline ends. The CDR3 runs to 11 residues.

The chain recombines TRBV13 with TRBJ2-7; 7 positions agree with TRBD2. CDR1 and CDR2 from the germline V gene are PRHDT and FYEKMQ (reference sequence). This CDR3 is built from 14 residues. V lost 5 bases and J lost 2; bases outside the gene matches: 6. The CDR3 region is CASSSGTLTYEQYF. CDR3 coding DNA: TGTGCCAGCAGCAGCGGGACTCTGACCTACGAGCAGTACTTC.

The CDR3 DNA is TGTGCCAGCCCAGGGGAGACAGCTTATGGCTACACCTTC. Protein: CASPGETAYGYTF. The chain uses TRBV6-1 and TRBJ1-2; maybe TRBD1 (6 bases). The CDR3 runs to 13 residues. Germline V gene data show CDR1 as MNHNS and CDR2 as SASEGT. Trimming removed 8 bases at V and 5 bases at J, with 15 bases between.

A note on this clone: The sample carries other DNA sequences with the same CDR3. The V gene is TRBV9, the J gene TRBJ2-7, with D unclear. The CDR3 extends over 15 amino acids. Trimming left V 0 bases short and J 1 base short, with 11 bases between. Germline V gene sequence: CDR1 SGDLS, CDR2 YYNGEE. CDR3 coding DNA: TGTGCCAGCAGCGTAGGGGATAGTGGGTCCTACGAGCAGTACTTC. This gives the protein CASSVGDSGSYEQYF.

The gene calls are TRBV27 and TRBJ2-2; a possible D gene is TRBD2 (7 bases). Germline V gene data show CDR1 as MNHEY and CDR2 as SMNVEV (reference sequence). Trimming took off 5 bases at V and 4 bases at J, with 32 bases between the two ends. CDR3 length: 21 residues. Written as DNA, the CDR3 is TGTGCCAGCAGTCCTTCCGTCGGGGGGCCTCGCGGGTTTGCGGGCACCGGGGAGCTGTTTTTT. Translation gives CASSPSVGGPRGFAGTGELFF.

This clone was counted a few times. This chain uses TRBV7-9 with TRBJ1-2; D not certain. Trimming shortened V by 1 base and J by 3 bases, and 6 bases separated the two germline ends. The CDR3 extends over 13 amino acids. The germline V gene has CDR1 SEHNR and CDR2 FQNEAQ (reference sequence). The CDR3 nucleotides are TGTGCCAGCAGCTTAGGGGAGGACTATGGCTACACCTTC. It is translated as CASSLGEDYGYTF.

The chain's CDR3 is CASSEARLYYEQYF. Written as DNA, the CDR3 is TGTGCCAGCAGTGAAGCCAGGTTGTACTACGAGCAGTACTTC. The chain carries TRBV6-1 and TRBJ2-7, with D hard to call. The CDR3 has 14 residues. Germline V CDR1 and CDR2: MNHNS, SASEGT. Trimming cost V 0 bases and J 3 bases, with 9 bases left between them.

The chain combines TRBV7-2 with TRBJ2-7; no clear D gene. The CDR3 extends over 13 amino acids. Germline assignment: CDR1 SGHTA and CDR2 FQGNSA. The V and J ends lost 1 base and 2 bases respectively, with 6 bases between them. The CDR3 region is CASSLEPPYEQYF. The CDR3 coding sequence is TGTGCCAGCAGCTTAGAGCCGCCCTACGAGCAGTACTTC.

This clone appeared once. This chain uses TRBV19 with TRBJ1-2; 7 positions match TRBD1. CDR1 and CDR2 (germline): LNHDA, SQIVND (reference sequence). This CDR3 comprises 17 residues. Trimming took 11 bases from V and 0 from J; bases not matched to a gene: 18. The CDR3 nucleotides read TGTGCCGGATTGATCTCAGACAGGGCACTAGCTAACTATGGCTACACCTTC. This encodes CAGLISDRALANYGYTF.

The V gene is TRBV11-2, the J gene TRBJ2-5; D is ambiguous. This CDR3 is 10 amino acids long. V lost 8 bases and J lost 7, with 8 bases in between. Germline CDR1 SGHAT, CDR2 FQNNGV. CDR3 sequence reads: CASASRTQYF. In DNA form, the CDR3 reads TGTGCCAGCGCGAGTCGGACCCAGTACTTC.

This chain joins TRBV15 and TRBJ1-1, with D tentatively TRBD1 (5 bases). Between the trimmed V and J ends, which lost 4 bases and 6 bases, there was a span of 15 bases. The CDR3 spans 14 residues. Germline V gene data show CDR1 as LNHNV and CDR2 as YYDKDF (reference sequence). The CDR3 is CATSTLEGIPEAFF. CDR3 in DNA: TGTGCCACCAGCACCCTTGAGGGGATCCCTGAAGCTTTCTTT.

J is TRBJ2-5 and V is TRBV11-2, with 15 bases fitting TRBD2. After removal of 3 bases from V and 2 bases from J, the junction contained 1 base not matched to a gene. Looked up from germline, CDR1 is SGHAT and CDR2 is FQNNGV. There are 16 residues in the CDR3. CDR3 loop: CASSFGLAGGQETQYF. The CDR3, as DNA: TGTGCCAGCAGCTTCGGACTAGCGGGAGGGCAAGAGACCCAGTACTTC.

This clone has just one count. The chain combines TRBV5-4 with TRBJ2-7; D remains ambiguous. With 1 base removed from V and 4 bases from J, the gap between germline ends came to 9 bases. The CDR3 extends over 13 amino acids. The V gene's germline CDR1 is SGHNT and CDR2 YYREEE (reference sequence). CDR3 protein: CASSLSPAYEQYF. The CDR3, as DNA: TGTGCCAGCAGCTTGTCTCCAGCTTACGAGCAGTACTTC. The whole variable domain, filled in from reference TRBV5-4 and TRBJ2-7, reads ETGVTQSPTHLIKTRGQQVTLRCSSQSGHNTVSWYQQALGQGPQFIFQYYREEENGRGNFPPRFSGLQFPNYSSELNVNALELDDSALYLCASSLSPAYEQYFGPGTRLTVT.

Points on this clone: This sample includes further DNA sequences coding for the same CDR3. The V call is TRBV20-1, the J call TRBJ1-2; no firm D call. CDR3 length: 8 amino acids. V lost 6 bases to trimming and J lost 6 bases, with 2 bases between them. The V gene's germline CDR1 is DFQATT and CDR2 SNEGSKA (reference sequence). This CDR3 is CSADGYTF. The CDR3 DNA reads TGCAGTGCCGATGGCTACACCTTC.

This clone was seen once. This chain links TRBV5-6 with TRBJ2-5; 7 bases match TRBD2. Matching the DNA end better, TRBJ2-7 makes the J call doubtful. The CDR3 has 13 residues. The V gene's germline CDR1 is SGHDT and CDR2 YYEEEE. CDR3 coding DNA: TGTGCCAGCAGCTACGGGGGAGGGCACGAGCAGTACTTC. It translates to CASSYGGGHEQYF.

This clone showed up just once. The CDR3 DNA follows: TGTGCCAGCAGCCATTCTGACAGTCCATTCTACGGCTACACCTTC. This encodes CASSHSDSPFYGYTF. The rearrangement joins TRBV5-6 to TRBJ1-2, with D possibly TRBD1 on 5 matching bases. Trimming removed 4 bases at V and 8 bases at J, with 21 bases between. Germline V gives CDR1 SGHDT, CDR2 YYEEEE. This CDR3 is 15 amino acids long. Supplemented by reference TRBV5-6 and TRBJ1-2, the full variable domain reads DAGVTQSPTHLIKTRGQQVTLRCSPKSGHDTVSWYQQALGQGPQFIFQYYEEEERQRGNFPDRFSGHQFPNYSSELNVNALLLGDSALYLCASSHSDSPFYGYTFGSGTRLTVV.

The chain is built from TRBV9 and TRBJ2-2; D might be TRBD1 (6 bases). This CDR3 contains 14 residues. Trimming cost V 3 bases and J 3 bases, with 9 bases left between them. Germline V gene sequence: CDR1 SGDLS, CDR2 YYNGEE. The CDR3 sequence is CASSEGHDTGELFF. The CDR3 nucleotides are TGTGCCAGCAGCGAGGGACATGACACCGGGGAGCTGTTTTTT.

The chain combines TRBV5-6 with TRBJ1-1; D call uncertain. V lost 3 bases and J 6 bases, leaving 15 bases between the germline ends. Germline V gives CDR1 SGHDT, CDR2 YYEEEE. The CDR3 spans 14 residues. In nucleotides, the CDR3 is TGTGCCAGCAGCTACGAAACTAGTGGACCTGAAGCTTTCTTT. It specifies CASSYETSGPEAFF.

The genes are TRBV28 and TRBJ1-2, with D possibly TRBD1 on 6 matching bases. Germline assignment: CDR1 MDHEN and CDR2 SYDVKM. The V end was cut by 7 bases, the J end by 4 bases, with 22 bases between. The CDR3 is 16 amino acids. The CDR3 coding sequence is TGTGCCAGCAATGCAGTGGGGGGCGTTGTGGGCTATGGCTACACCTTC. Translated: CASNAVGGVVGYGYTF.

The rearrangement links TRBV7-8 to TRBJ2-3; the match to TRBD1 covers 7 bases. V trimming: 5 bases; J trimming: 1 base; junction bases outside the gene matches: 6. The germline V gene has CDR1 SGHVS and CDR2 FQNEAQ. The CDR3 is 15 residues long. Written as DNA, the CDR3 is TGTGCCAGCAGCCCCTACAGGGGCGGCACAGATACGCAGTATTTT. Its protein is CASSPYRGGTDTQYF.